This TCR beta chain was found in a study of OX40 agonist ivuxolimab in advanced cancers. Background on the study: Participants, 80% to 90% male, averaged approximately 65 years of age, ranging from roughly 20 to 79. General study findings and limits: The CD4+ and CD8+ T cells in the blood had expanded clonally by week 6 at 0.1 to 3.0 mg/kg. The antigen specificity of the peripheral T cells (those that were expanded) was not determined.

Assay used: immunoSEQ multiplex PCR; TCRdb lists only in-frame clones, some missing. The data contain 55,000 to 70,000 clones, more than 70% of them seen just once; the ten biggest clones take up 2.6%. Blood was sampled at baseline, cycle 4 day 1, and cycle 7 day 1. With 5 bases removed from V and 1 base from J, the gap between germline ends came to 8 bases. The CDR3 length is 13 residues. CDR1 is LNHDA and CDR2 is SQIVND in the germline V gene (reference sequence). In this sample, this clone turned up once. Its antigen is not known. The chain combines TRBV19 with TRBJ1-1; no firm D call. The sequence was collected from an adult with an advanced solid tumor such as melanoma, head and neck, liver or kidney cancer. Sequencing used CD4+ or CD8+ T cells sorted from blood, obtained in a trial of the OX40 agonist ivuxolimab. For the CDR3, the DNA is TGTGCCAGTAGTCTTTTTCGGAACACTGAAGCTTTCTTT. This codes for CASSLFRNTEAFF.